These 15 T cell receptor beta chains share one sample of origin, sequenced in a study of T cell changes during pregnancy in multiple sclerosis. Measured with immunoSEQ multiplex PCR; TCRdb has only the in-frame clones, and not every one. The sample yields about 47,000 clones, 80% to 95% seen once. The sequencing here drew on peripheral blood, taken in the third trimester of pregnancy. The source is a female donor with multiple sclerosis, enrolled in a pregnancy study.

This clone was picked up one time. The rearrangement joins TRBV7-2 to TRBJ2-3, with a possible D match to TRBD2 (6 bases). Germline V gene sequence: CDR1 SGHTA, CDR2 FQGNSA. V gave up 2 bases and J gave up 5 bases, with 11 bases separating them. The CDR3 consists of 14 residues. The CDR3 sequence is CASSLHGGLDTQYF. The CDR3 coding sequence is TGTGCCAGCAGCTTACACGGGGGTTTAGATACGCAGTATTTT.

The chain employs TRBV5-1 and TRBJ1-3, with TRBD1 as a possible D gene (5 bases). Between the trimmed V and J ends, which lost 5 bases and 0 bases, there was a span of 6 bases. Germline CDR1 reads SGHRS; CDR2 reads YFSETQ. CDR3 size: 13 residues. This chain's CDR3 is CASRQDSGNTIYF. CDR3 coding DNA: TGCGCCAGCAGACAGGACTCTGGAAACACCATATATTTT.

The genes are TRBV9 and TRBJ1-4; 11 bases line up with TRBD1. Germline V gene sequence: CDR1 SGDLS, CDR2 YYNGEE. V shed 6 bases and J 6 bases; nucleotides not matched to a gene: 4. The CDR3 consists of 14 residues. This chain's CDR3 is CASKRGQGDEKLFF. CDR3 DNA: TGTGCCAGCAAGAGGGGACAGGGGGATGAAAAACTGTTTTTT.

The rearrangement links TRBV9 to TRBJ1-3; 9 bases agree with TRBD1. The CDR3 runs to 16 residues. The V and J ends lost 4 bases and 4 bases, in that order; junction bases with no gene match: 9. Germline CDR1 and CDR2: SGDLS and YYNGEE. CDR3 residues: CASSTPGQGFGNTIYF. Here the CDR3 DNA reads TGTGCCAGCAGCACACCGGGACAGGGTTTCGGAAACACCATATATTTT.

The V call is TRBV2, the J call TRBJ2-7; no reliable D call. CDR1 and CDR2 from the germline V gene are SNHLY and FYNNEI. This CDR3 spans 17 amino acids. With 1 base removed from V and 2 bases from J, the gap between germline ends came to 18 bases. The CDR3 coding sequence is TGTGCCAGCAGTGAAGGGATTGGGCCCGGTGCTCCCTACGAGCAGTACTTC. It translates to CASSEGIGPGAPYEQYF.

This clone has only one observation. The V call is TRBV2, the J call TRBJ1-4, with D possibly being TRBD1 (5 bases). This CDR3 is built from 16 residues. V was clipped by 4 bases and J by 0 bases, with 12 bases between them. Looked up from germline, CDR1 is SNHLY and CDR2 is FYNNEI. The CDR3: CASSGVLTATNEKLFF. In DNA form, the CDR3 reads TGTGCCAGCAGTGGGGTACTGACAGCAACTAATGAAAAACTGTTTTTT.

This clone has just a few counts. This chain joins TRBV30 and TRBJ2-7; a weak D match, TRBD2 (5 bases). This CDR3 comprises 12 residues. Germline CDR1 is GTSNPN and CDR2 is SVGIG (reference sequence). The ends were cut back, 1 base at V and 6 bases at J, with 10 bases in the middle. The CDR3 bases are TGTGCCTGGAGTGGTGGAGGTGGCGAGCAGTACTTC. It translates to CAWSGGGGEQYF.

The V call is TRBV15, the J call TRBJ2-3, with 7 bases identical to TRBD2. Trimming cost V 1 base and J 3 bases; bases outside gene matches: 13. CDR1 and CDR2 from the germline V gene are LNHNV and YYDKDF (reference sequence). The CDR3 spans 18 residues. The CDR3 DNA sequence: TGTGCCACCAGCAGAGTGGTGGGTGGGAGGGCCGGGACAGATACGCAGTATTTT. It codes for CATSRVVGGRAGTDTQYF.

This sequence joins TRBV12-5 and TRBJ2-7; the D gene is possibly TRBD2 (6 bases). CDR1 and CDR2 (germline): LGHNT, FRNRAP. The CDR3 is 12 amino acids. V gave up 5 bases and J gave up 9 bases, with 14 bases separating them. CDR3 nucleotides: TGTGCTAGTGGTGGCGGGGCAGGCGGGCAGTACTTC. As protein: CASGGGAGGQYF.

This chain connects TRBV5-6 to TRBJ2-1; 7 bases fit TRBD1. The germline V gene encodes CDR1 SGHDT and CDR2 YYEEEE. The CDR3 has 16 residues. J gave up 7 bases and V 4 bases, and 14 bases lay outside the gene matches. The CDR3, as DNA: TGTGCCAGCAGCGATAATCAGGGGGACCGTAGGAATGAGCAGTTCTTC. As protein: CASSDNQGDRRNEQFF.

The count of this clone is one. This chain uses TRBV30 with TRBJ1-2; 8 bases fit TRBD1. The V gene's germline CDR1 is GTSNPN and CDR2 SVGIG (reference sequence). CDR3 length equals 12 residues. Trimming at V came to 8 bases and at J to 8 bases, leaving 10 bases not matched to a gene. CDR3 region: CAGGQVRRGYTF. The CDR3 bases are TGTGCCGGGGGACAGGTTCGGAGGGGCTACACCTTC.

This chain uses TRBV7-2 with TRBJ2-3; 9 nucleotides match TRBD2. The CDR3 covers 21 residues. From germline, CDR1 is SGHTA and CDR2 FQGNSA. Unmatched junction bases numbered 18, after V lost 0 bases and J lost 2 bases. DNA of the CDR3: TGTGCCAGCAGCTTAGCTCCCAAGCGGGGGGCTTATCCTACTACCACAGATACGCAGTATTTT. The encoded protein is CASSLAPKRGAYPTTTDTQYF.

The rearrangement links TRBV7-2 to TRBJ2-7, with D perhaps matching TRBD2 (6 bases). This CDR3 is 15 amino acids long. CDR1 is SGHTA, CDR2 FQGNSA, per germline. The V and J ends lost 1 base and 5 bases respectively, with 15 bases between them. Here the CDR3 DNA reads TGTGCCAGCAGCTTAGTGGTTTCGGGGGTCGACGAGCAGTACTTC. Its translation is CASSLVVSGVDEQYF.

This CDR3 reads CASGLTGSNQPQHF. For the CDR3, the DNA is TGTGCCAGTGGGCTTACAGGTAGCAATCAGCCCCAGCATTTT. The chain uses TRBV19 and TRBJ1-5; D possibly corresponds to TRBD1 (5 bases). Trimming cost V 8 bases and J 0 bases, with 11 bases left between them. The CDR3 has 14 residues. Per germline, CDR1 LNHDA and CDR2 SQIVND (reference sequence).

V is TRBV11-2 and J is TRBJ2-3; the match to TRBD2 covers 8 bases. With 2 bases clipped from V and 4 bases from J, the junction kept 17 bases outside the gene matches. The length of the CDR3 is 19 residues. Looked up from germline, CDR1 is SGHAT and CDR2 is FQNNGV. The CDR3 nucleotides are TGTGCCAGCAGCTTATTCAGCGGGAGTTCCGGGGAGCGCGCAGATACGCAGTATTTT. This sequence encodes CASSLFSGSSGERADTQYF.